Sequencing of this T cell receptor beta chain was carried out in a study of blood T cell repertoires in COVID-19. The CDR3 runs 11 residues. The germline gives CDR1 SGHTA, CDR2 FQGNSA. The V gene lost 1 base and the J gene lost 13 bases, with 8 bases spanning the gap. Clones were sequenced by immunoSEQ multiplex PCR, and TCRdb holds only the in-frame ones, with some missing. The sample has about 170,000 clones, around four fifths seen once. The sequenced sample consisted of peripheral blood. This receptor was identified in a woman aged 80 or over with acute or convalescent COVID-19. The chain combines TRBV7-2 with TRBJ2-1; D gene unclear. In nucleotides, the CDR3 is TGTGCCAGCAGCTTAGGGCTTTTACAGTTCTTC. The encoded protein is CASSLGLLQFF.